This record covers a single TCR beta chain. Profiled with immunoSEQ multiplex PCR; TCRdb holds only in-frame clones, not every one. The sample has approximately 23,000 clones, approximately 80% seen once; the top ten hold 35% to 40%. Autoimmune disease history or systemic immunosuppression led to patient exclusion. Per the germline V gene, CDR1 is SGHAT and CDR2 is FQNNGV. The length of the CDR3 is 14 residues. The ends were cut back, 8 bases at V and 2 bases at J, with 16 bases in the middle. This specimen comes from a study of OX40 agonist ivuxolimab in advanced cancers. Overall study context: Partial responses were achieved by three patients, one with hepatocellular carcinoma and two with cutaneous melanoma.

The TCR comes from an adult with an advanced solid tumor such as melanoma, head and neck, liver or kidney cancer. The material was CD4+ or CD8+ T cells sorted from blood, obtained in a trial of the OX40 agonist ivuxolimab. The gene calls are TRBV11-2 and TRBJ2-7, with D uncertain. The DNA of the CDR3 is TGTGCCAGCGATCTAGGCGGTCCCCCCTACGAGCAGTACTTC. Translated: CASDLGGPPYEQYF. Full variable domain (outside the CDR3, taken from reference TRBV11-2 and TRBJ2-7): EAGVAQSPRYKIIEKRQSVAFWCNPISGHATLYWYQQILGQGPKLLIQFQNNGVVDDSQLPKDRFSAERLKGVDSTLKIQPAKLEDSAVYLCASDLGGPPYEQYFGPGTRLTVT.